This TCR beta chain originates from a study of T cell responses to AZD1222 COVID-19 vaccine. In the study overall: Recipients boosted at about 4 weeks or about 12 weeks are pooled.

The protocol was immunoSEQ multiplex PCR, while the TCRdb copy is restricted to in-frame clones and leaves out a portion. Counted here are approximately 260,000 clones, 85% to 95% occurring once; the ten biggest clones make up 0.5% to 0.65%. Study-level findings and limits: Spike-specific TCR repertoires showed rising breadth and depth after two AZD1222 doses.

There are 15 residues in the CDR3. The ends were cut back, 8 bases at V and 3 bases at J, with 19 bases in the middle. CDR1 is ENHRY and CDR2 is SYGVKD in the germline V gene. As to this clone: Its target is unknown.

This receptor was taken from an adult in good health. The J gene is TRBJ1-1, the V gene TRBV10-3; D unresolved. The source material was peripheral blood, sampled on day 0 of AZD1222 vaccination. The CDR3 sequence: CAIAYEGLQDTEAFF. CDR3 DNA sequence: TGTGCCATCGCTTACGAGGGCCTCCAGGACACTGAAGCTTTCTTT.